This TCR beta chain derives from a study of blood T cell repertoires in COVID-19. Background on the study: Sites in the United States, Italy and Spain provided acute and convalescent COVID-19 samples. Nucleic acid was either cDNA or gDNA, and it came from T cells, B-cell-depleted T cells, or PBMCs.

Original analysis: How many nucleated cells were present was estimated from reference gene primer amplification. Clones were read by immunoSEQ multiplex PCR, and TCRdb kept only the in-frame ones, dropping some. That table is the source of V, J and clone size, and D and trimming were worked out from the DNA. The table records about 82,000 clones, 80% of them present only once. Germline V gives CDR1 LNHDA, CDR2 SQIVND (reference sequence). V was pared by 4 bases and J by 1 base, with 11 bases of the junction left unmatched. The CDR3 is 19 amino acids. The sequence was collected from a woman between 40 and 55 years old with active or convalescent COVID-19. The chain recombines TRBV19 with TRBJ2-3; 13 bases align to TRBD2. Source material: peripheral blood. The CDR3 DNA sequence: TGTGCCAGTAGTACCTCGGGACTAGCGGGACTGGGTGGCACAGATACGCAGTATTTT. It translates to CASSTSGLAGLGGTDTQYF.